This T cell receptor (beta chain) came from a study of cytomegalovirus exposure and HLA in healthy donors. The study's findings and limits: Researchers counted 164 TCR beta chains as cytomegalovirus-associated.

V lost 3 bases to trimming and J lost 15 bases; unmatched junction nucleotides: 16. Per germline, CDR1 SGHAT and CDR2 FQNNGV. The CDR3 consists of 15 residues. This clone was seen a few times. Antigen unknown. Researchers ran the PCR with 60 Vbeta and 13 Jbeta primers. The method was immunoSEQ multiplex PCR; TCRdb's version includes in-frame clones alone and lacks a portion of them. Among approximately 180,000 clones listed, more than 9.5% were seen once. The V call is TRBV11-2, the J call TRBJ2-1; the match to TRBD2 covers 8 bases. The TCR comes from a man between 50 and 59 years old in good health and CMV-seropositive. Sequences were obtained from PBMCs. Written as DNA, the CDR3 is TGTGCCAGCAGCTTGGGGGATGCGGGGGGCGCCTATCTGTTCTTC. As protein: CASSLGDAGGAYLFF.